This entry is about one T cell receptor beta chain. Its antigen is undetermined. This sequence may be a read error, since a much larger clone differs from it by one base. The V gene's germline CDR1 is MNHEY and CDR2 SVGEGT. This CDR3 is built from 17 residues. The researchers produced TCR beta cDNA from around 500 ng total RNA with a constant-region primer. TCR beta libraries came from three nested multiplex PCR rounds using slightly modified ARM-PCR. TRBV1-TRBV30 forward and Cbeta reverse primers drove the first two roughly 10-cycle rounds. TCRdb recomputed calls from the multiplex PCR reads with MiXCR, one row per CDR3 protein. The repertoire includes approximately 330,000 distinct CDR3 sequences, less than 65% of them detected once, and 5.5% to 7% sits in the top ten. The data were obtained in a study of tumor-infiltrating lymphocytes in primary liver carcinoma. Study-wide context: Ages ranged from 30 to 69, with HCC or mixed HCC-cholangiocarcinoma. Recorded tumor stage was T1-T3 N0M0, with diameters of roughly 4 to 11 cm.

Unsorted whole blood yielded the blood RNA, and germline DNA was also extracted. Whole-study findings and limits: Lesser overlap characterized tumor-adjacent and tumor-blood pairs relative to tumor region pairs.

This sequence joins TRBV6-2 or TRBV6-3 and TRBJ2-6, with a possible D match to TRBD1 (5 bases). Sequencing input: peripheral blood. The clonotype comes from a middle-aged man with primary liver carcinoma and hepatitis B virus infection. In DNA form, the CDR3 reads TGTGCCAGCAGACGCCCGACTCTTGCGGAAGGGGCCAACGTCCTGGCTTTC. It is translated as CASRRPTLAEGANVLAF.